This passage covers 2 T cell receptor beta chains from one sample sequenced in a study of T cell repertoires in cytomegalovirus infection (dated by TCRdb to between 2017 and 2020). For these TCRs, the target antigens are not known. Sequencing was carried out with an Illumina HiSeq 1500. Clones were called with MiXCR by TCRdb after fastp trimmed the public reads at Q25, and only in-frame beta chains were retained. Every entry covers one CDR3 protein and lists the most common genes and DNA from its rows. The sample table contains approximately 1,000,000 distinct CDR3 sequences; only one count was recorded for approximately 31% of them. The ten largest make up over 11% of the sample. What the treatment or condition label conveys for this sample: in vitro stimulation with specific CMV peptide epitopes to enrich CMV-specific T cells. The sequencing used cultured CD8+ T cells from PBMCs, collected from culture after CMV antigen stimulation. All receptors come from a human donor in good health (CMV status not recorded). Some clones in this sample may be carry-over from other donors' samples.

The V gene is TRBV4-1, the J gene TRBJ2-1, with 8 bases fitting TRBD2. Per the germline V gene, CDR1 is MGHRA and CDR2 is YSYEKL. The CDR3 has 15 amino acids. V was clipped by 3 bases and J by 7 bases; unmatched bases: 8. CDR3 region: CASSQKAGARNEQFF. The CDR3 bases are TGCGCCAGCAGCCAGAAAGCGGGGGCAAGGAATGAGCAGTTCTTC.

This chain links TRBV6-6 with TRBJ1-1; D is unresolved. Germline CDR1 reads MNHNY; CDR2 reads SVGAGI (reference sequence). Trimming took off 2 bases at V and 0 bases at J, with 10 bases between the two ends. The CDR3 extends over 15 amino acids. Here the CDR3 reads CASSYDGEMNTEAFF. DNA of the CDR3: TGTGCCAGCAGTTACGACGGAGAGATGAACACTGAAGCTTTCTTT.